These 15 T cell receptor beta chains were all obtained from the same sample, sequenced in a study of Tregs in tolerant kidney transplant recipients. TCRdb keeps only in-frame clones here, not all; method: immunoSEQ multiplex PCR. Recorded for this sample: under 35,000 clones. Sequenced here: CD8+ T cells from blood, sampled before the transplant. All receptors come from a human donor who received a combined kidney and bone marrow transplant.

Worth noting for this clone: The observed sequence ends 3 residues before the CDR3 terminus, with the missing tail filled in from the germline J gene. This chain joins TRBV19 and TRBJ1-5, with a weak D call TRBD1 (5 bases). Trimming removed 3 bases from V and 1 base from J, with 10 bases in between. The CDR3 has 15 amino acids. Germline loops: CDR1 LNHDA, CDR2 SQIVND (reference sequence). The CDR3 loop reads CASSMGGRSNQPQHF. Partial CDR3 DNA: TGTGCCAGTAGTATGGGGGGTAGAAGCAATCAGCCC.

With regard to this clone: The sequence runs out 3 residues before the end of the CDR3; the remainder is reconstructed from the germline J gene. The genes are TRBV20-1 and TRBJ1-4; 7 positions agree with TRBD1. The CDR3 totals 13 residues. After removal of 6 bases from V and 7 bases from J, the junction contained 8 bases not matched to a gene. Germline V CDR1 and CDR2: DFQATT, SNEGSKA (reference sequence). The covered CDR3 bases are TGCAGTGCCCCGGGCCAGGGGGGTGAAAAA. Amino acids: CSAPGQGGEK. The whole CDR3 sequence reads CSAPGQGGEKLFF.

Details on this clone: The read is 3 residues too short to cover the CDR3 end, so that end is filled in from the germline J gene. V and J are TRBV6-1 and TRBJ2-7; 10 nucleotides agree with TRBD2. Per the germline V gene, CDR1 is MNHNS and CDR2 is SASEGT. V gave up 3 bases and J gave up 0 bases; unmatched junction bases: 2. The CDR3 spans 15 residues. The CDR3 sequence: CASSDGLAVSYEQYF. Partial CDR3 DNA: TGTGCCAGCAGTGACGGACTAGCGGTCTCCTACGAG.

The DNA read from the CDR3 is TGTGCCAGCAGCTTGTGGGGAGGGGGCAATCAGCCC. Protein: CASSLWGGGNQP. Given in full, the CDR3 is CASSLWGGGNQPQHF. The chain has TRBV5-6 and TRBJ1-5; the D gene is possibly TRBD1 (5 bases). The CDR3 end is not reached by the read, which stops 3 residues before it; the germline J gene fills it in. Deletions cut 1 base from V and 2 bases from J, with 10 bases between. This CDR3 contains 15 residues. Looked up from germline, CDR1 is SGHDT and CDR2 is YYEEEE.

As for this clone: The observed sequence ends 3 residues before the CDR3 terminus, with the missing tail filled in from the germline J gene. The genes are TRBV20-1 and TRBJ2-7; 12 nucleotides match TRBD2. V trimming: 1 base; J trimming: 2 bases; junction bases outside the gene matches: 6. This CDR3 comprises 16 residues. The germline gives CDR1 DFQATT, CDR2 SNEGSKA (reference sequence). The CDR3 DNA, read in part, is TGCAGTGCTAGAGTTCCCGGGACTAGCGGGCCCTACGAG. Translating gives CSARVPGTSGPYE. The full-length CDR3 reads as CSARVPGTSGPYEQYF.

The covered CDR3 bases are TGTGCCAGTGTTAGCGGGAGTTGGTACAATGAG. Protein product: CASVSGSWYNE. The entire CDR3 reads CASVSGSWYNEQFF. The rearrangement uses TRBV2 and TRBJ2-1, with 9 bases that match TRBD2. The read falls 3 residues short of the CDR3 end, and the missing part is taken from the germline J gene. V lost 9 bases, J lost 4 bases, and 7 bases stayed unmatched. The CDR3 loop spans 14 amino acids. In germline, CDR1 is SNHLY, CDR2 FYNNEI.

As regards this clone: The read stops 3 residues short of the end of the CDR3; the missing end is completed from the germline J gene. The gene calls are TRBV6-2 or TRBV6-3 and TRBJ2-7; D possibly corresponds to TRBD2 (5 bases). This CDR3 is built from 15 residues. Looked up from germline, CDR1 is MNHEY and CDR2 is SVGEGT. With 7 bases removed from V and 3 bases from J, the gap between germline ends came to 19 bases. Here the CDR3 reads CASKARVVTSYEQYF. The sequenced CDR3 bases are TGTGCCAGCAAGGCTAGAGTAGTCACTAGCTACGAG.

The DNA read from the CDR3 is TGTGCCAGCAGCTTTGTCAGGTTTCCATACGAG. It translates to CASSFVRFPYE. The complete CDR3 protein is CASSFVRFPYEQYF. The genes are TRBV7-9 and TRBJ2-7, with no clear D. The read terminates 3 residues ahead of where the CDR3 ends, so the germline J gene completes it. Trimming removed 3 bases at V and 4 bases at J, with 13 bases between. The CDR3 consists of 14 residues. The germline CDR1 and CDR2 sequences are SEHNR and FQNEAQ (reference sequence).

A remark on this clone: The observed sequence ends 3 residues before the CDR3 terminus, with the missing tail filled in from the germline J gene. The V and J genes are TRBV19 and TRBJ2-3; the match to TRBD2 covers 8 bases. Germline lookup yields CDR1 LNHDA and CDR2 SQIVND (reference sequence). V lost 3 bases and J lost 2; bases outside the gene matches: 4. The CDR3 totals 15 residues. CDR3 sequence reads: CASSIAGGYTDTQYF. The part of the CDR3 DNA that was read is TGTGCCAGTAGTATCGCGGGAGGTTACACAGATACG.

Comment on this clone: The read terminates 3 residues before the CDR3 end, so the remaining end is supplied by the germline J gene. The gene calls are TRBV5-1 and TRBJ1-6; D is possibly TRBD1 (5 bases). Germline V CDR1 and CDR2: SGHRS, YFSETQ. The CDR3 extends over 15 amino acids. V gave up 0 bases and J gave up 10 bases, with 14 bases separating them. The sequenced part of the CDR3 DNA is TGCGCCAGCAGCTTGGGGTCGGGGGGAGTCTCACCC. Translated: CASSLGSGGVSP. The whole CDR3 protein reads CASSLGSGGVSPLHF.

CDR3 amino acids: CASSQDWGEAYYEQYF. CDR3 DNA (partial): TGCGCCAGCAGCCAAGATTGGGGGGAGGCATACTACGAG. This chain joins TRBV4-1 and TRBJ2-7, with D perhaps TRBD2 (6 bases). The CDR3 goes on 3 residues after the read ends, and that part is filled in from the germline J gene. The germline gives CDR1 MGHRA, CDR2 YSYEKL. The CDR3 is made up of 16 amino acids. With 0 bases removed from V and 3 bases from J, the gap between germline ends came to 15 bases.

As for this clone: The read terminates 3 residues ahead of where the CDR3 ends, so the germline J gene completes it. The chain carries TRBV4-1 and TRBJ1-5, with TRBD1 as a possible D gene (5 bases). CDR1 MGHRA and CDR2 YSYEKL come from the germline V gene. V lost 2 bases and J lost 4, with 18 bases in between. The CDR3 contains 17 residues. The CDR3 bases that were read are TGCGCCAGCAGCCAAAGACCTGGGGAGGGGTGGAATCAGCCC. It is translated as CASSQRPGEGWNQP. The CDR3 reads in full as CASSQRPGEGWNQPQHF.

Comment on this clone: The CDR3 is cut off 3 residues early in the read; its end comes from the germline J gene. The chain carries TRBV7-9 and TRBJ1-4, with 9 bases identical to TRBD1. The CDR3 sequence is 15 residues long. CDR1 SEHNR and CDR2 FQNEAQ come from the germline V gene (reference sequence). V lost 5 bases and J lost 6; bases outside the gene matches: 7. CDR3 sequence reads: CASSPPDRGYEKLFF. The sequenced CDR3 bases are TGTGCCAGCAGCCCCCCGGACAGGGGATATGAAAAA.

As for this clone: The CDR3 end is not reached by the read, which stops 3 residues before it; the germline J gene fills it in. This sequence joins TRBV20-1 and TRBJ2-7; 8 bases line up with TRBD2. CDR3 length: 15 amino acids. In germline, CDR1 is DFQATT, CDR2 SNEGSKA (reference sequence). J gave up 6 bases and V 6 bases, and 16 bases lay outside the gene matches. The CDR3 bases that were read are TGCAGTGCCCCCCCGGAGGAGCGGGAGAGCCTCGAG. Translating gives CSAPPEERESLE. The full CDR3 protein reads CSAPPEERESLEQYF.

A remark on this clone: Read data end 3 residues before the CDR3 end; the end is taken from the germline J gene. The V call is TRBV19, the J call TRBJ1-1, with 9 positions matching TRBD1. CDR1 is LNHDA, CDR2 SQIVND, per germline (reference sequence). The CDR3 is made up of 17 amino acids. V lost 4 bases and J lost 4; bases outside the gene matches: 13. CDR3 bases read: TGTGCCAGTAGTAGTTCCGGGACAGGGTTGGTGAGCACTGAA. Residues: CASSSSGTGLVSTE. The complete CDR3 protein is CASSSSGTGLVSTEAFF.